This TCR beta chain was found in a study of OX40 agonist ivuxolimab in advanced cancers. Libraries were prepared by immunoSEQ multiplex PCR; TCRdb keeps only in-frame clonotypes and omits some of them. The sample holds approximately 60,000 clones, roughly 91% seen once. This clone was seen only once. The CDR3 covers 18 residues. Per germline, CDR1 SGHDT and CDR2 YYEEEE. V was pared by 0 bases and J by 0 bases, with 16 bases between. V usage is TRBV5-6 and J usage is TRBJ1-3; perhaps TRBD1 as D (5 bases). The TCR sequence derives from an adult with an advanced solid tumor such as melanoma, head and neck, liver or kidney cancer. The source material was CD4+ or CD8+ T cells sorted from blood, sampled in a trial of the OX40 agonist ivuxolimab. The CDR3 DNA is TGTGCCAGCAGCTTGGGTTATCAGGGTAGAAGCTCTGGAAACACCATATATTTT. As protein: CASSLGYQGRSSGNTIYF.